This T cell receptor beta chain was obtained from a study of identical twins. Overall study results and limits: Sequences that were beta out-of-frame showed weaker excess twin sharing.

The CDR3 covers 12 residues. In germline, CDR1 is DFQATT, CDR2 SNEGSKA (reference sequence). The V end lost 4 bases, the J end lost 3 bases, and 9 bases lay between the germline ends. In its sample, this clonotype was seen many times. Its antigen remains unknown. One entry per CDR3 protein, called by TCRdb with MiXCR from the 5' RACE reads. Of roughly 690,000 distinct CDR3 sequences in the sample, 21% were seen once. The same data also contributed to another study, on T cells expressing NK-cell markers. That paper states: Roughly 1.0-7.0% of CD8+ T cells in about 6 donors belonged to dominant NKG2C+ clonotypes.

Sequenced sample: PBMCs. The chain employs TRBV20-1 and TRBJ1-1; tentatively, D is TRBD1 (5 bases). The source of this sequence is a young woman in good health. As DNA, the CDR3 is TGCAGTGCTAACAAGGGGTACACTGAAGCTTTCTTT. It codes for CSANKGYTEAFF.